The 11 T cell receptor beta chains in this list originate from one sample, sequenced in a study of T-cell memory formation after mild COVID-19. TCRdb ran MiXCR on the 5' RACE reads and lists one entry per CDR3 protein. In the table there are 25,000 to 35,000 distinct CDR3 sequences, 6% to 9.5% of which are singletons. The source material was PBMCs or a T cell subset sorted from them (not recorded which). These receptors originate from an adult woman who had mild COVID-19 (a few samples of this study predate the infection). Cell type and time point are not known.

This clonotype was detected ten times or more. The genes are TRBV12-3 or TRBV12-4 and TRBJ1-1; D not resolved. CDR3 length: 14 amino acids. Trimming pared 6 bases from V and 4 bases from J, leaving 15 bases between. This CDR3 is CASRTHGVGTEAFF. The CDR3 DNA reads TGTGCCAGCAGAACCCATGGAGTCGGCACTGAAGCTTTCTTT.

This clonotype was seen repeatedly, ten times or more. This chain connects TRBV20-1 to TRBJ2-1; 8 nucleotides line up with TRBD2. CDR1 DFQATT and CDR2 SNEGSKA come from the germline V gene (reference sequence). J was trimmed by 5 bases and V by 0 bases; bases with no gene match: 12. This CDR3 is 17 amino acids long. This CDR3 reads CSARDAVAGFDNNEQFF. As DNA, the CDR3 is TGCAGTGCTAGAGATGCGGTAGCGGGGTTCGATAACAATGAGCAGTTCTTC.

This clonotype was found many times. The gene calls are TRBV6-1 and TRBJ1-6, with a weak D call TRBD1 (6 bases). Germline V CDR1 and CDR2: MNHNS, SASEGT. Trimming shortened V by 3 bases and J by 5 bases, and 14 bases separated the two germline ends. The CDR3 has 16 amino acids. In DNA, the CDR3 is TGTGCCAGCAGTGATCGGGGGGGCGCGCATAATTCACCCCTCCACTTT. It codes for CASSDRGGAHNSPLHF.

The J gene is TRBJ2-3, the V gene TRBV5-4; D gene ambiguous. The germline V and J ends were trimmed by 5 bases and 0 bases, with 4 bases remaining between them. Germline V gene lookup returns CDR1 SGHNT and CDR2 YYREEE (reference sequence). CDR3 length equals 12 residues. CDR3 in DNA: TGTGCCAGCAGTACTAGCACAGATACGCAGTATTTT. It is translated as CASSTSTDTQYF. The full variable domain, rest sourced from reference TRBV5-4 and TRBJ2-3, is ETGVTQSPTHLIKTRGQQVTLRCSSQSGHNTVSWYQQALGQGPQFIFQYYREEENGRGNFPPRFSGLQFPNYSSELNVNALELDDSALYLCASSTSTDTQYFGPGTRLTVL.

This clonotype occurred many times. The chain uses TRBV15 and TRBJ1-4; 7 bases map to TRBD1. V gave up 4 bases and J gave up 4 bases; unmatched junction bases: 6. CDR3 length: 15 residues. The germline V gene has CDR1 LNHNV and CDR2 YYDKDF (reference sequence). The CDR3 bases are TGTGCCACCAGCAAACCGGGACAGATTAATGAAAAACTGTTTTTT. Amino acids: CATSKPGQINEKLFF. Using reference TRBV15 and TRBJ1-4 for the parts outside the CDR3, the full variable domain is DAMVIQNPRYQVTQFGKPVTLSCSQTLNHNVMYWYQQKSSQAPKLLFHYYDKDFNNEADTPDNFQSRRPNTSFCFLDIRSPGLGDTAMYLCATSKPGQINEKLFFGSGTQLSVL.

In this sample, this clonotype turned up a few times. The chain couples TRBV9 to TRBJ2-1; 7 nucleotides agree with TRBD2. The CDR3 totals 13 residues. Germline CDR1 is SGDLS and CDR2 is YYNGEE. V was pared by 5 bases and J by 5 bases, with 4 bases of the junction left unmatched. The CDR3: CASRGGSNNEQFF. The CDR3 region has the DNA TGTGCCAGCAGGGGCGGGAGTAACAATGAGCAGTTCTTC.

This clonotype was recorded at least ten times. The chain has TRBV2 and TRBJ1-2; D is unclear. The V end was cut by 6 bases, the J end by 8 bases, with 19 bases between. Germline V gives CDR1 SNHLY, CDR2 FYNNEI. CDR3 length: 14 amino acids. The CDR3 nucleotides are TGTGCCAGCAGGGTTAGGCAGTGGATATGGGGCTACACCTTC. It codes for CASRVRQWIWGYTF.

There are many counts of this clonotype. The chain employs TRBV6-2 or TRBV6-3 and TRBJ2-7, with D possibly being TRBD1 or TRBD2 (5 bases each). There are 12 residues in the CDR3. Germline V gene lookup returns CDR1 MNHEY and CDR2 SVGEGT. With 6 bases removed from V and 2 bases from J, the gap between germline ends came to 8 bases. The CDR3 DNA reads TGTGCCAGCAGGAGAGGGGCCTACGAGCAGTACTTC. It encodes CASRRGAYEQYF.

This clonotype is categorized as medium-sized. V usage is TRBV7-9 and J usage is TRBJ2-1; 11 bases agree with TRBD2. After removal of 1 base from V and 15 bases from J, the junction contained 5 bases not matched to a gene. The CDR3 consists of 13 residues. The germline CDR1 and CDR2 sequences are SEHNR and FQNEAQ (reference sequence). The CDR3 is CASSLDLAGGVFF. CDR3 in DNA: TGTGCCAGCAGCTTAGATTTAGCGGGAGGGGTGTTCTTC.

This clonotype came up many times. CDR3 coding DNA: TGTGCCAGCAGTCCGACTAGCGGGGGGCTACGTGACAATGAGCAGTTCTTC. It specifies CASSPTSGGLRDNEQFF. The gene calls are TRBV27 and TRBJ2-1, with 13 bases fitting TRBD2. This CDR3 comprises 17 residues. V lost 5 bases and J lost 5; bases outside the gene matches: 9. In germline, CDR1 is MNHEY, CDR2 SMNVEV (reference sequence).

The sample holds many counts of this clonotype. The gene calls are TRBV4-3 and TRBJ1-2, with 7 nucleotides matching TRBD1. The trim removed 1 base at V and 1 base at J, leaving 3 bases unmatched. The CDR3 length is 15 residues. Germline CDR1 reads LGHNA; CDR2 reads YSLEER. The CDR3: CASSQGQGSNYGYTF. DNA for the CDR3: TGCGCCAGCAGCCAAGGACAGGGAAGTAACTATGGCTACACCTTC.